The clone carrying this TCR beta chain was recorded a few times. The data were obtained in a study of blood T cells in healthy people across ages. CDR3 length equals 13 residues. Germline CDR1 MDHEN, CDR2 SYDVKM. Trimming stripped 6 bases from V and 4 bases from J, with 10 bases between. For the second PCR, which ran for about 6 to 11 cycles, a sample-barcoded 5' primer and a J-beta primer mix were used. Each TCR beta cDNA got a 12-nucleotide random molecular identifier. Using its own MiXCR run on the 5' RACE reads, TCRdb lists one record per CDR3 protein. The table lists over a million distinct CDR3 sequences, under 45% of them singletons.

The source of this sequence is a woman between 55 and 75 years old in good health. This chain joins TRBV28 and TRBJ2-1; tentative D call: TRBD1 (5 bases). The sequenced sample was blood. In nucleotides, the CDR3 is TGTGCCAGCAGAATAGACAGTTACAATGAGCAGTTCTTC. It encodes CASRIDSYNEQFF. Complete variable domain (other parts from reference TRBV28 and TRBJ2-1): DVKVTQSSRYLVKRTGEKVFLECVQDMDHENMFWYRQDPGLGLRLIYFSYDVKMKEKGDIPEGYSVSREKKERFSLILESASTNQTSMYLCASRIDSYNEQFFGPGTRLTVL.